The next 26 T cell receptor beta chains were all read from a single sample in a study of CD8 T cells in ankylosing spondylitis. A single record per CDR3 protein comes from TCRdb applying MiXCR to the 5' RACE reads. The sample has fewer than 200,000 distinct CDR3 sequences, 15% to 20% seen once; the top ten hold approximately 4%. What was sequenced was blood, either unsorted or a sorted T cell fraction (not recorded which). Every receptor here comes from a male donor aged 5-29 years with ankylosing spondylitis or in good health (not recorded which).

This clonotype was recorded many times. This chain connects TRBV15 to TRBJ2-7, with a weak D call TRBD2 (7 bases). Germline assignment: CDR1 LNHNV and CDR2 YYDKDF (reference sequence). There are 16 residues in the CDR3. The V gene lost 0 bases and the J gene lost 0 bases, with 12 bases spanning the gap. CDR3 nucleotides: TGTGCCACCAGCAGAGATAGGGGGGGAGACTCCTACGAGCAGTACTTC. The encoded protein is CATSRDRGGDSYEQYF.

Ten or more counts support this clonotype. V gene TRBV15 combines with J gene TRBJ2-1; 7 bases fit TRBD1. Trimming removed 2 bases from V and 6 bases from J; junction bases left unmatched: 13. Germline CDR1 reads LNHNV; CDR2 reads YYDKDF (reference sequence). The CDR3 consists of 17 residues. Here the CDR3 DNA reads TGTGCCACCAGCAGAACACAGGGGACACCTAAGGCCAATGAGCAGTTCTTC. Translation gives CATSRTQGTPKANEQFF.

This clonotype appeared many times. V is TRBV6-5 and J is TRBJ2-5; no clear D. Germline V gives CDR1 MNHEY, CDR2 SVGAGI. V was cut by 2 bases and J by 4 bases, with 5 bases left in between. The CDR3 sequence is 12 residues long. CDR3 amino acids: CASSYGRETQYF. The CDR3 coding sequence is TGTGCCAGCAGTTACGGACGAGAGACCCAGTACTTC.

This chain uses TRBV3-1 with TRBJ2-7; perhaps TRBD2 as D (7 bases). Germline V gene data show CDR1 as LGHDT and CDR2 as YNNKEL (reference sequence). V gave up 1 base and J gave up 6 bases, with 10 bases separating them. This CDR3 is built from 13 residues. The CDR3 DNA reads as TGTGCCAGCAGCCAAGTGAGGGGGGGCGAGCAGTACGTC. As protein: CASSQVRGGEQYV.

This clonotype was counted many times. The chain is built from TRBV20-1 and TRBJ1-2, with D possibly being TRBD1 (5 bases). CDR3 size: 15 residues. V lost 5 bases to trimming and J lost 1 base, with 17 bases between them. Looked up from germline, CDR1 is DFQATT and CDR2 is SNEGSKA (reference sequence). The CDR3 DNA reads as TGCAGTGCTGGGGCCGGCATCGGGAATAACTATGGCTACACCTTC. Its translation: CSAGAGIGNNYGYTF.

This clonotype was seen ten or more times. CDR3 sequence (DNA): TGTGCCAGCGGGACTAGCGGGAGGAATGAGCAGTTCTTC. This encodes CASGTSGRNEQFF. J is TRBJ2-1 and V is TRBV10-3; 15 bases agree with TRBD2. Germline V CDR1 and CDR2: ENHRY, SYGVKD. Unmatched junction bases numbered 2, after V lost 10 bases and J lost 7 bases. The CDR3 is made up of 13 amino acids.

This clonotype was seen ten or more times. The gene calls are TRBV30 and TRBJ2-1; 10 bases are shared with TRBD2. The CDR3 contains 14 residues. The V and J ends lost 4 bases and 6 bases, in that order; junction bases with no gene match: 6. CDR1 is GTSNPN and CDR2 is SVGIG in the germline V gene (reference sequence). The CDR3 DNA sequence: TGTGCCTGGAAGGGACTAGCGCTCCGCAATGAGCAGTTCTTC. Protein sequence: CAWKGLALRNEQFF.

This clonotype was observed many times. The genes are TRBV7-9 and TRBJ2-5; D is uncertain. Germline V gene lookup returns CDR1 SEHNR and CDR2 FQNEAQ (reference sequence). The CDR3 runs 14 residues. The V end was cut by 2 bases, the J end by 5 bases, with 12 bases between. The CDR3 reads CASSLSSEKETQYF. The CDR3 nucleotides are TGTGCCAGCAGCTTATCCTCTGAGAAGGAGACCCAGTACTTC.

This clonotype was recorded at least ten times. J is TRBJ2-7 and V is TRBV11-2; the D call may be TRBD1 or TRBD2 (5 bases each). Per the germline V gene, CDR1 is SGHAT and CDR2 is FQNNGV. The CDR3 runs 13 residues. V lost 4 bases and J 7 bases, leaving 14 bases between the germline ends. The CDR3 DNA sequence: TGTGCCAGCAGCTCCCCCGGGGCAAGGGAGCAGTACGTC. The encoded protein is CASSSPGAREQYV.

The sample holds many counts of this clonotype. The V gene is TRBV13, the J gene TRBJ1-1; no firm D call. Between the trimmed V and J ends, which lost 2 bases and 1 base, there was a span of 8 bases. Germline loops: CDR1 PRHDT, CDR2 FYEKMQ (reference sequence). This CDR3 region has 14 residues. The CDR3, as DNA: TGTGCCAGCAGCTTACTGGCAGGGAACACTGAAGCTTTCTTT. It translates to CASSLLAGNTEAFF. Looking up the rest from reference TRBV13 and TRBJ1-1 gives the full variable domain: AAGVIQSPRHLIKEKRETATLKCYPIPRHDTVYWYQQGPGQDPQFLISFYEKMQSDKGSIPDRFSAQQFSDYHSELNMSSLELGDSALYFCASSLLAGNTEAFFGQGTRLTVV.

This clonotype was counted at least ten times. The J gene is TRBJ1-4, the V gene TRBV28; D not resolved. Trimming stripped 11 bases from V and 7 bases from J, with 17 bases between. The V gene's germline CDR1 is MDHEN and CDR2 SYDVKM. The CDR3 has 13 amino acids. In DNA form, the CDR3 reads TGTGCCGCCCAGAGGCAGCTTCCTGAAAAACTGTTTTTT. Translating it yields CAAQRQLPEKLFF.

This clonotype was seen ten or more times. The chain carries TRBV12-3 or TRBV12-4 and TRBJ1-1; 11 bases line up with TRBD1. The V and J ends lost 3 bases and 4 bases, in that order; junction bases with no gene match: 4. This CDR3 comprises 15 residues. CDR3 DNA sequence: TGTGCCAGCAGTTTCTCCGGGACAGGGGGCACTGAAGCTTTCTTT. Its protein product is CASSFSGTGGTEAFF.

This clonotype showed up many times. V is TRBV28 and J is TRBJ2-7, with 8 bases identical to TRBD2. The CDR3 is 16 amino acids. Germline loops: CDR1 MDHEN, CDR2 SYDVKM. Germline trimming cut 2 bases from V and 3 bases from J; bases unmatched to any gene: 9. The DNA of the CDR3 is TGTGCCAGCAGTTTAACGCGTGCCAGCGGGAGCTACGAGCAGTACTTC. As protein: CASSLTRASGSYEQYF. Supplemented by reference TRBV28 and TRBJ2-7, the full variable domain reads DVKVTQSSRYLVKRTGEKVFLECVQDMDHENMFWYRQDPGLGLRLIYFSYDVKMKEKGDIPEGYSVSREKKERFSLILESASTNQTSMYLCASSLTRASGSYEQYFGPGTRLTVT.

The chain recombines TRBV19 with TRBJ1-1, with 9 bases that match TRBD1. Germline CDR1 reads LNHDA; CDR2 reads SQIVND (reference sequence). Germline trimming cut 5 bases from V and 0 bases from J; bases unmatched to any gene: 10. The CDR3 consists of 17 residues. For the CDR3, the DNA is TGTGCCAGTAGTGCGGGACAGGGCCGGGATGTGAACACTGAAGCTTTCTTT. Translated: CASSAGQGRDVNTEAFF.

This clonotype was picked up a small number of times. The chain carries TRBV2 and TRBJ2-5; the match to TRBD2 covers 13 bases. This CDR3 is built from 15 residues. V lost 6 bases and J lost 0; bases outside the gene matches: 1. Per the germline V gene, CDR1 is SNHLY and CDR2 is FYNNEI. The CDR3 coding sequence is TGTGCCAGCAGACTAGCGGGAGGGTACCAAGAGACCCAGTACTTC. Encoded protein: CASRLAGGYQETQYF.

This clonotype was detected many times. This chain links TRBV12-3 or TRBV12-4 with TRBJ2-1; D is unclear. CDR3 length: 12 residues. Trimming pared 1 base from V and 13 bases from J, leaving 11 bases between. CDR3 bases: TGTGCCAGCAGTTTAGGCCAGGTATTTCAGTTCTTC. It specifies CASSLGQVFQFF.

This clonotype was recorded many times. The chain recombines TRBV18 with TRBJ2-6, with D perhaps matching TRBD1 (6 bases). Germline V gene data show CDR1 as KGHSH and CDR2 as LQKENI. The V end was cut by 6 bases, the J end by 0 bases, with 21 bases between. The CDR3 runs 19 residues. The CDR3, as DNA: TGTGCCAGCTCGCGTACCGTGCCGGGACAAGGCTCTGGGGCCAACGTCCTGACTTTC. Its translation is CASSRTVPGQGSGANVLTF.

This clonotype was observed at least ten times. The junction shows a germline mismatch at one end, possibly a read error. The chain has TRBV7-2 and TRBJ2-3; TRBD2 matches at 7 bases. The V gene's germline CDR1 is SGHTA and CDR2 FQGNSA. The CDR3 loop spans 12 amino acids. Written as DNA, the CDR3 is TGTGCCAGCAGCTCCCGGGACTACCGCTTCCATTTT. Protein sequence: CASSSRDYRFHF.

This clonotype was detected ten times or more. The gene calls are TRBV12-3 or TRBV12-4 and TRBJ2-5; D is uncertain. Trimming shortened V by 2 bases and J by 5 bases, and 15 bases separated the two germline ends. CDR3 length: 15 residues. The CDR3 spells CASSLNPFVPETQYF. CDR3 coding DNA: TGTGCCAGCAGTTTAAACCCCTTCGTACCCGAGACCCAGTACTTC.

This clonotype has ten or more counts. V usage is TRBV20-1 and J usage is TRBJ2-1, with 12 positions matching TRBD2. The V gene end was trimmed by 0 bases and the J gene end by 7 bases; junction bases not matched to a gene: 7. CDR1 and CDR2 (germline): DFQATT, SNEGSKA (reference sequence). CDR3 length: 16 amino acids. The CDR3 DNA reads TGCAGTGCTAGAGATCCCACTAGCGGGAGGATGAATGAGCAGTTCTTC. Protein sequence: CSARDPTSGRMNEQFF.

The CDR3 is CASSQLTRNQPQHF. In DNA, the CDR3 is TGCGCCAGCAGCCAACTGACTCGCAATCAGCCCCAGCATTTT. The chain carries TRBV4-1 and TRBJ1-5; D uncertain. The length of the CDR3 is 14 residues. Looked up from germline, CDR1 is MGHRA and CDR2 is YSYEKL. The germline V and J ends were trimmed by 2 bases and 2 bases, with 7 bases remaining between them.

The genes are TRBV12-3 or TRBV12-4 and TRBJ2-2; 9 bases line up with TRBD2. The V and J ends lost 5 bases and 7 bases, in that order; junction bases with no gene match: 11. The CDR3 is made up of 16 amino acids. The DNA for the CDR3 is TGTGCCAGCAGTGGCCTGGCGGGAGGGCCAATCGGGGAGCTGTTTTTT. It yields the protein CASSGLAGGPIGELFF.

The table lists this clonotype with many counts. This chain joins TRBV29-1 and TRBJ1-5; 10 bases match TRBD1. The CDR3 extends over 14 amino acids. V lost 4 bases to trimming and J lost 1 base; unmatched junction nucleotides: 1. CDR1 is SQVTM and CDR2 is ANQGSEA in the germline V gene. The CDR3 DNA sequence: TGCAGCGTTGGGGGACAGGGGAGCAATCAGCCCCAGCATTTT. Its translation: CSVGGQGSNQPQHF.

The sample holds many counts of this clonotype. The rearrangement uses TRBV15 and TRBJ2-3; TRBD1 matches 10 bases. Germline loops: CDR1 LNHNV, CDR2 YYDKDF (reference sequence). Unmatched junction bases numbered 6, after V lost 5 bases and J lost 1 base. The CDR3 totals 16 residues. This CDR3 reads CATSARTGGGTDTQYF. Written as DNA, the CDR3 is TGTGCCACCAGCGCAAGGACAGGGGGAGGCACAGATACGCAGTATTTT.

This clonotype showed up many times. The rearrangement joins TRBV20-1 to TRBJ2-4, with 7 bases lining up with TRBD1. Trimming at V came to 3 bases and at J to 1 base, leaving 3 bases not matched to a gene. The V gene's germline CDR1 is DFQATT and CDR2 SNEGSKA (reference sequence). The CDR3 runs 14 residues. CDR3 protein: CSASRGSAKNIQYF. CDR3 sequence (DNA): TGCAGTGCTAGCAGGGGGTCGGCCAAAAACATTCAGTACTTC.

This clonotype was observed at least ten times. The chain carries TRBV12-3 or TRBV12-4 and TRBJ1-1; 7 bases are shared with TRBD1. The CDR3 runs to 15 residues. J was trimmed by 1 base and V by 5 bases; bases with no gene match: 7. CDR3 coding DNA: TGTGCCAGCAGTCTTCGCCGGACAGGGAACACTGAAGCTTTCTTT. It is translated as CASSLRRTGNTEAFF.